The clone carrying this T cell receptor beta chain was recorded only once. This sample was taken from a study of T cell responses to AZD1222 COVID-19 vaccine. Here immunoSEQ multiplex PCR was the method, and the copy in TCRdb shows in-frame clones only, minus some. The data show about 100,000 clones, just over 85% seen once. After removal of 7 bases from V and 8 bases from J, the junction contained 11 bases not matched to a gene. The germline V gene encodes CDR1 SGHNT and CDR2 YYREEE (reference sequence). This CDR3 spans 16 amino acids. This TCR was sampled from an adult in good health. The sequencing used peripheral blood, collected on day 0 of AZD1222 vaccination. This chain joins TRBV5-4 and TRBJ2-1; TRBD2 matches 14 bases. The CDR3 DNA reads as TGTGCCAGCGCGGGACTAGCGGGAGAGTCGGCCGATGAGCAGTTCTTC. This codes for CASAGLAGESADEQFF. The full variable domain, its missing parts supplied by reference TRBV5-4 and TRBJ2-1, is ETGVTQSPTHLIKTRGQQVTLRCSSQSGHNTVSWYQQALGQGPQFIFQYYREEENGRGNFPPRFSGLQFPNYSSELNVNALELDDSALYLCASAGLAGESADEQFFGPGTRLTVL.